One sample yielded the 23 T cell receptor beta chains listed below, sequenced in a study of a mutant IDH1 vaccine in newly diagnosed glioma. Their antigens remain unidentified. The data were produced by immunoSEQ multiplex PCR, yet TCRdb's version contains in-frame clones alone and is incomplete. The repertoire holds over 75,000 clones, over 75% seen once, with around 5% in the top ten. As for time point: week 47, end of study. Topical imiquimod was applied with each vaccine dose, which held 300 ug of mutant IDH1 20-mer peptide. The specimen was PBMCs, collected from a glioma patient whose treatment included an IDH1 peptide vaccine. The receptors come from a man aged 40-49 years with glioma.

CDR3 bases: TGTGCCACCAGCAGGGACAGGGAAATCGCAGATACGCAGTATTTT. Translation gives CATSRDREIADTQYF. V and J are TRBV15 and TRBJ2-3, with 8 bases matching TRBD1. The V segment lost 3 bases and the J segment 4 bases; nucleotides outside the gene matches: 6. This CDR3 is 15 amino acids long. Looked up from germline, CDR1 is LNHNV and CDR2 is YYDKDF (reference sequence).

The gene calls are TRBV18 and TRBJ2-7; D gene uncertain. Trimming took off 6 bases at V and 2 bases at J, with 14 bases between the two ends. The germline gives CDR1 KGHSH, CDR2 LQKENI. The CDR3 covers 14 residues. The CDR3 protein is CASSPRLSTYEQYF. In DNA form, the CDR3 reads TGTGCCAGCTCCCCCCGTTTGAGTACCTACGAGCAGTACTTC.

V is TRBV5-1 and J is TRBJ2-2; the D gene is possibly TRBD1 (5 bases). The ends were cut back, 1 base at V and 3 bases at J, with 13 bases in the middle. CDR3 length: 16 amino acids. Germline lookup yields CDR1 SGHRS and CDR2 YFSETQ. The CDR3 here is CASSLFRVRDTGELFF. The CDR3 DNA reads as TGCGCCAGCAGCTTGTTCAGGGTTAGGGACACCGGGGAGCTGTTTTTT.

This chain links TRBV10-1 with TRBJ2-2; 8 nucleotides agree with TRBD2. V shed 2 bases, J shed 0 bases, and the junction held 11 bases outside the gene matches. Germline V lookup: CDR1 WNHNN, CDR2 SYGVQD (reference sequence). The CDR3 is made up of 19 amino acids. This CDR3 is CASSERPPIAGPNTGELFF. The CDR3 DNA is TGCGCCAGCAGTGAGCGACCCCCGATAGCGGGGCCGAACACCGGGGAGCTGTTTTTT.

This clone came up once. The chain employs TRBV9 and TRBJ2-1; unclear D gene. In germline, CDR1 is SGDLS, CDR2 YYNGEE. This CDR3 has 14 amino acids. Trimming shortened V by 1 base and J by 4 bases, and 9 bases separated the two germline ends. CDR3 nucleotide sequence: TGTGCCAGCAGCGTAACCGGAATATACAATGAGCAGTTCTTC. It yields the protein CASSVTGIYNEQFF.

In this sample, this clone turned up a few times. The J gene is TRBJ1-2, the V gene TRBV5-5; 9 bases map to TRBD1. The CDR3 totals 16 residues. J was trimmed by 2 bases and V by 0 bases; bases with no gene match: 5. Germline loops: CDR1 SGHKS, CDR2 YYEKEE (reference sequence). This CDR3 is CASSLAGTGFNYGYTF. CDR3 nucleotide sequence: TGTGCCAGCAGCTTGGCCGGGACAGGGTTCAACTATGGCTACACCTTC.

This clone occurred once. The rearrangement uses TRBV4-2 and TRBJ2-1, with D perhaps matching TRBD1 (6 bases). In germline, CDR1 is LGHNA, CDR2 YNFKEQ. The V end was cut by 3 bases, the J end by 2 bases, with 14 bases between. This CDR3 comprises 16 residues. The CDR3 coding sequence is TGTGCCAGCAGCCAGAAGCAGGGGAGCACCTACAATGAGCAGTTCTTC. Translating gives CASSQKQGSTYNEQFF.

This chain connects TRBV18 to TRBJ1-2, with 7 bases aligning to TRBD1. The junction had 8 bases not matched to a gene; V was cut back by 6 bases and J by 7 bases. CDR3 length: 13 amino acids. The germline V gene has CDR1 KGHSH and CDR2 LQKENI. The DNA of the CDR3 is TGTGCCAGCTCGCCCACAGGGGATGGTGGCTACACCTTC. Its translation is CASSPTGDGGYTF. Based on the CDR3 plus reference TRBV18 and TRBJ1-2, the full variable domain is NAGVMQNPRHLVRRRGQEARLRCSPMKGHSHVYWYRQLPEEGLKFMVYLQKENIIDESGMPKERFSAEFPKEGPSILRIQQVVRGDSAAYFCASSPTGDGGYTFGSGTRLTVV.

V is TRBV5-4 and J is TRBJ2-1; D assignment may be TRBD1 or TRBD2 (5 bases each). Germline CDR1 SGHNT, CDR2 YYREEE (reference sequence). The CDR3 totals 15 residues. Trimming shortened V by 4 bases and J by 0 bases, and 11 bases separated the two germline ends. The CDR3 DNA sequence: TGTGCCAGCAGCGCACCCGGGGCCTCCTACAATGAGCAGTTCTTC. Translating gives CASSAPGASYNEQFF.

Written as DNA, the CDR3 is TGTGCCAGCAGCTTAGCAGGGATTGGAAACACCATATATTTT. It encodes CASSLAGIGNTIYF. The chain joins TRBV11-2 to TRBJ1-3, with a weak D call TRBD1 (5 bases). The length of the CDR3 is 14 residues. Germline V gene lookup returns CDR1 SGHAT and CDR2 FQNNGV. V lost 1 base, J lost 3 bases, and 7 bases lay in between.

V gene TRBV30 combines with J gene TRBJ2-2, with D perhaps matching TRBD2 (5 bases). This CDR3 has 12 residues. CDR1 GTSNPN and CDR2 SVGIG come from the germline V gene (reference sequence). Deletions cut 5 bases from V and 3 bases from J, with 7 bases between. The CDR3 sequence: CAWREYTGELFF. For the CDR3, the DNA is TGTGCCTGGCGGGAATACACCGGGGAGCTGTTTTTT.

V gene TRBV7-9 combines with J gene TRBJ1-1, with 8 bases lining up with TRBD1. V was clipped by 3 bases and J by 4 bases; unmatched bases: 4. The CDR3 loop spans 14 amino acids. The germline CDR1 and CDR2 sequences are SEHNR and FQNEAQ (reference sequence). DNA of the CDR3: TGTGCCAGCAGCTTTGGGGACAGGCTCACTGAAGCTTTCTTT. Its translation: CASSFGDRLTEAFF.

The CDR3 protein is CASSSTDRVYEQYF. Written as DNA, the CDR3 is TGTGCCAGCAGCTCCACGGACAGGGTCTACGAGCAGTACTTC. V is TRBV5-6 and J is TRBJ2-7, with 8 bases matching TRBD1. This CDR3 has 14 amino acids. Trimming at V came to 3 bases and at J to 3 bases, leaving 5 bases not matched to a gene. Germline V lookup: CDR1 SGHDT, CDR2 YYEEEE.

The rearrangement links TRBV4-3 to TRBJ1-1, with a weak D call TRBD1 (6 bases). The CDR3 spans 15 residues. V lost 2 bases and J lost 4, with 14 bases in between. Germline V gene lookup returns CDR1 LGHNA and CDR2 YSLEER. The DNA for the CDR3 is TGCGCCAGCAGCCAAAGGTTCGGAGGGGGCACTGAAGCTTTCTTT. It specifies CASSQRFGGGTEAFF.

The chain is built from TRBV18 and TRBJ1-3, with a tentative D call TRBD1 (5 bases). V was shortened by 3 bases and J by 0 bases, with 9 bases between the two germline ends. CDR1 is KGHSH, CDR2 LQKENI, per germline. The CDR3 is 15 amino acids. Here the CDR3 reads CASSPTVNSGNTIYF. The DNA for the CDR3 is TGTGCCAGCTCACCGACAGTTAACTCTGGAAACACCATATATTTT.

The chain carries TRBV2 and TRBJ2-1; 9 bases align to TRBD2. The V gene end was trimmed by 4 bases and the J gene end by 7 bases; junction bases not matched to a gene: 8. CDR1 and CDR2 (germline): SNHLY, FYNNEI. CDR3 length equals 15 residues. In DNA, the CDR3 is TGTGCCAGCAGTGGTATAAGCGGGGGGATAAATGAGCAGTTCTTC. It is translated as CASSGISGGINEQFF. The variable domain in full, completed from reference TRBV2 and TRBJ2-1, reads EPEVTQTPSHQVTQMGQEVILRCVPISNHLYFYWYRQILGQKVEFLVSFYNNEISEKSEIFDDQFSVERPDGSNFTLKIRSTKLEDSAMYFCASSGISGGINEQFFGPGTRLTVL.

This clone has a single count. This rearrangement joins TRBV15 to TRBJ2-5; no firm D call. This CDR3 is built from 12 residues. V was trimmed by 3 bases and J by 5 bases, leaving 7 bases between them. Germline lookup yields CDR1 LNHNV and CDR2 YYDKDF (reference sequence). The DNA for the CDR3 is TGTGCCACCAGCAGCCTTGGGGAGACCCAGTACTTC. Its translation: CATSSLGETQYF.

In its sample, this clone was seen a few times. The gene calls are TRBV5-4 and TRBJ1-2; D is ambiguous. With 4 bases removed from V and 0 bases from J, the gap between germline ends came to 10 bases. Looked up from germline, CDR1 is SGHNT and CDR2 is YYREEE (reference sequence). This CDR3 has 14 amino acids. CDR3 sequence (DNA): TGTGCCAGCAGCGGACCACGAACTAACTATGGCTACACCTTC. Amino acid sequence: CASSGPRTNYGYTF.

The chain employs TRBV7-9 and TRBJ1-2; D uncertain. This CDR3 has 14 amino acids. Germline loops: CDR1 SEHNR, CDR2 FQNEAQ (reference sequence). V was shortened by 0 bases and J by 8 bases, with 13 bases between the two germline ends. CDR3 protein: CASSLAAGLFGYTF. The CDR3 region has the DNA TGTGCCAGCAGCTTAGCGGCCGGACTTTTCGGCTACACCTTC. The variable domain in full, completed from reference TRBV7-9 and TRBJ1-2, reads DTGVSQNPRHKITKRGQNVTFRCDPISEHNRLYWYRQTLGQGPEFLTYFQNEAQLEKSRLLSDRFSAERPKGSFSTLEIQRTEQGDSAMYLCASSLAAGLFGYTFGSGTRLTVV.

J is TRBJ2-7 and V is TRBV5-5, with TRBD2 identical over 9 bases. Germline CDR1 reads SGHKS; CDR2 reads YYEKEE (reference sequence). Trimming took 5 bases from V and 3 from J; bases not matched to a gene: 12. The CDR3 sequence is 16 residues long. The CDR3 sequence is CASSQTLGLAFYEQYF. The CDR3 bases are TGTGCCAGCAGTCAGACCCTCGGACTAGCGTTCTACGAGCAGTACTTC. Complete variable domain (other parts from reference TRBV5-5 and TRBJ2-7): DAGVTQSPTHLIKTRGQQVTLRCSPISGHKSVSWYQQVLGQGPQFIFQYYEKEERGRGNFPDRFSARQFPNYSSELNVNALLLGDSALYLCASSQTLGLAFYEQYFGPGTRLTVT.

The chain's CDR3 is CASTNGTSGSV. CDR3 DNA sequence: TGTGCCAGCACAAACGGGACTAGCGGGAGTGTA. The V and J genes are TRBV2 and TRBJ2-7; 14 bases match TRBD2. This CDR3 is 11 amino acids long. Germline CDR1 is SNHLY and CDR2 is FYNNEI.

The chain uses TRBV6-1 and TRBJ1-2; no clear D. The CDR3 contains 12 residues. Germline V gene data show CDR1 as MNHNS and CDR2 as SASEGT. The ends were cut back, 1 base at V and 9 bases at J, with 9 bases in the middle. In DNA form, the CDR3 reads TGTGCCAGCAGTGAAGAAATCGTACGCTACACCTTC. Residues: CASSEEIVRYTF.

This clone was detected only a few times. This chain uses TRBV28 with TRBJ2-7, with 9 positions matching TRBD2. After removal of 5 bases from V and 0 bases from J, the junction contained 5 bases not matched to a gene. Germline lookup yields CDR1 MDHEN and CDR2 SYDVKM. This CDR3 comprises 15 residues. The chain's CDR3 is CASSPTSGSSYEQYF. The DNA of the CDR3 is TGTGCCAGCAGTCCGACTAGCGGAAGCTCCTACGAGCAGTACTTC.